These 17 T cell receptor beta chains were all obtained from the same sample, sequenced in a study of blood T cell repertoires in COVID-19. Produced via immunoSEQ multiplex PCR; TCRdb's table is partial and in-frame only. The sample lists about 230,000 clones; approximately 80% were seen once. Input material: peripheral blood. The receptors originated from a woman of 80 years or more with active or convalescent COVID-19.

This chain joins TRBV15 and TRBJ1-2, with D possibly matching TRBD1 (5 bases). Trimming pared 5 bases from V and 0 bases from J, leaving 13 bases between. The CDR3 spans 15 residues. Germline V gene sequence: CDR1 LNHNV, CDR2 YYDKDF (reference sequence). CDR3 DNA sequence: TGTGCCACCAGCCCGGGGGGGTCAGCTAACTATGGCTACACCTTC. It codes for CATSPGGSANYGYTF.

The genes are TRBV30 and TRBJ2-3; maybe TRBD2 (7 bases). The V end was cut by 0 bases, the J end by 6 bases, with 16 bases between. The CDR3 is made up of 15 amino acids. Germline loops: CDR1 GTSNPN, CDR2 SVGIG (reference sequence). The CDR3 bases are TGTGCCTGGAGTGTACGGCGGGGGCTCGGGGATACGCAGTATTTT. It encodes CAWSVRRGLGDTQYF.

This chain uses TRBV18 with TRBJ2-3, with D possibly matching TRBD1 (6 bases). The V gene lost 5 bases and the J gene lost 2 bases, with 11 bases spanning the gap. CDR1 is KGHSH and CDR2 is LQKENI in the germline V gene. The CDR3 runs 14 residues. The CDR3 protein is CASSGQTHTDTQYF. The CDR3 nucleotides read TGTGCCAGCTCAGGACAGACTCACACAGATACGCAGTATTTT.

This chain links TRBV9 with TRBJ2-2, with TRBD2 matching over 12 bases. The germline V gene has CDR1 SGDLS and CDR2 YYNGEE. J was trimmed by 6 bases and V by 3 bases; bases with no gene match: 0. This CDR3 region has 14 residues. The CDR3 DNA is TGTGCCAGCAGCGCTAGCGGGAGGGCCGGGGAGCTGTTTTTT. Its protein product is CASSASGRAGELFF.

V gene TRBV11-2 combines with J gene TRBJ2-1, with 12 bases matching TRBD2. The V gene end was trimmed by 4 bases and the J gene end by 2 bases; junction bases not matched to a gene: 3. Germline V gene data show CDR1 as SGHAT and CDR2 as FQNNGV. This CDR3 is 16 amino acids long. The CDR3 bases are TGTGCCAGCAGCTCCTCTAGCGGGGGGGCCTACAATGAGCAGTTCTTC. Translated, it gives CASSSSSGGAYNEQFF.

The chain has TRBV19 and TRBJ2-7, with 11 bases aligning to TRBD2. The length of the CDR3 is 14 residues. V dropped 7 bases and J dropped 1; count of bases not matched to a gene: 3. The germline CDR1 and CDR2 sequences are LNHDA and SQIVND (reference sequence). CDR3 sequence reads: CASKLAGGSYEQYF. In nucleotides, the CDR3 is TGTGCCAGTAAGCTAGCGGGGGGATCCTACGAGCAGTACTTC.

V gene TRBV28 combines with J gene TRBJ2-3; 13 bases align to TRBD2. Losses at the gene ends were 2 bases for V and 3 bases for J; bases not matched to a gene: 8. The CDR3 is made up of 18 amino acids. CDR1 is MDHEN and CDR2 is SYDVKM in the germline V gene. For the CDR3, the DNA is TGTGCCAGCAGTTTAACAAGATCACTAGCGGGGGGGACAGATACGCAGTATTTT. This codes for CASSLTRSLAGGTDTQYF.

The chain couples TRBV28 to TRBJ1-2, with D possibly being TRBD1 (5 bases). Trimming stripped 7 bases from V and 3 bases from J, with 12 bases between. There are 13 residues in the CDR3. Looked up from germline, CDR1 is MDHEN and CDR2 is SYDVKM. In DNA form, the CDR3 reads TGTGCCAGCACCAAGGGGTCTGACTATGGCTACACCTTC. Amino acid sequence: CASTKGSDYGYTF.

This chain joins TRBV11-3 and TRBJ2-1; D is uncertain. Germline loops: CDR1 SGHNT, CDR2 YENEEA. This CDR3 is built from 14 residues. The V end was cut by 5 bases, the J end by 7 bases, with 15 bases between. This CDR3 reads CASSPRTKSNEQFF. The CDR3 bases are TGTGCCAGCAGCCCCCGAACTAAGTCAAATGAGCAGTTCTTC.

The chain recombines TRBV6-6 with TRBJ1-2; a weak D match, TRBD1 (5 bases). The CDR3 runs 15 residues. V gave up 6 bases and J gave up 8 bases, with 22 bases separating them. Germline lookup yields CDR1 MNHNY and CDR2 SVGAGI (reference sequence). The DNA for the CDR3 is TGTGCCAGCAGGATCACCGGGACTCCTGGTATGGGCTACACCTTC. Its protein product is CASRITGTPGMGYTF.

The chain uses TRBV5-1 and TRBJ1-2, with D unresolved. The length of the CDR3 is 16 residues. CDR1 is SGHRS, CDR2 YFSETQ, per germline. V was clipped by 0 bases and J by 0 bases, with 12 bases between them. DNA of the CDR3: TGCGCCAGCAGCTTGGGAGACAATCCTGCTAACTATGGCTACACCTTC. It yields the protein CASSLGDNPANYGYTF. The full variable domain, in which reference TRBV5-1 and TRBJ1-2 provide the parts outside the CDR3, is KAGVTQTPRYLIKTRGQQVTLSCSPISGHRSVSWYQQTPGQGLQFLFEYFSETQRNKGNFPGRFSGRQFSNSRSEMNVSTLELGDSALYLCASSLGDNPANYGYTFGSGTRLTVV.

Only one count was recorded for this clone. V usage is TRBV30 and J usage is TRBJ2-5, with a weak D call TRBD2 (5 bases). CDR1 GTSNPN and CDR2 SVGIG come from the germline V gene (reference sequence). V shed 4 bases and J shed 2 bases, with 11 bases lying between them. This CDR3 spans 13 amino acids. CDR3 in amino acids: CAWTTTGQETQYF. The DNA of the CDR3 is TGTGCCTGGACGACCACGGGACAAGAGACCCAGTACTTC.

The V call is TRBV11-3, the J call TRBJ2-5; 11 bases line up with TRBD1. Germline V gene data show CDR1 as SGHNT and CDR2 as YENEEA. With 2 bases clipped from V and 2 bases from J, the junction kept 7 bases outside the gene matches. The CDR3 runs 17 residues. For the CDR3, the DNA is TGTGCCAGCAGCTTACGACGGGGACAGGGGGGTCAAGAGACCCAGTACTTC. Translating it yields CASSLRRGQGGQETQYF.

This chain uses TRBV9 with TRBJ2-5; TRBD1 might be the D (5 bases). The V end was cut by 4 bases, the J end by 5 bases, with 18 bases between. CDR3 length equals 15 residues. The V gene's germline CDR1 is SGDLS and CDR2 YYNGEE. The CDR3, as DNA: TGTGCCAGCAGCCGAAGTCAGAACAGGCCGGAGACCCAGTACTTC. Translated: CASSRSQNRPETQYF.

V and J are TRBV7-2 and TRBJ2-2; 10 nucleotides align to TRBD2. Losses at the gene ends were 3 bases for V and 2 bases for J; bases not matched to a gene: 12. CDR3 size: 19 residues. CDR1 and CDR2 (germline): SGHTA, FQGNSA. CDR3 sequence: CASSLIWLAGALNTGELFF. CDR3 nucleotide sequence: TGTGCCAGCAGCTTGATTTGGCTAGCGGGAGCCCTCAACACCGGGGAGCTGTTTTTT.

The rearrangement joins TRBV23-1 to TRBJ1-2; no clear D gene. TRBV23-1 belongs to the ORF category, with a function that is uncertain. Between the trimmed V and J ends, which lost 4 bases and 5 bases, there was a span of 11 bases. This CDR3 is 13 amino acids long. The CDR3 sequence: CASSPMLAYGYTF. In DNA, the CDR3 is TGCGCCAGCAGTCCTATGCTCGCGTATGGCTACACCTTC.

The rearrangement uses TRBV28 and TRBJ1-3; D gene ambiguous. This CDR3 is 14 amino acids long. Germline assignment: CDR1 MDHEN and CDR2 SYDVKM. V was shortened by 7 bases and J by 1 base, with 11 bases between the two germline ends. CDR3 amino acids: CASTDLGSGNTIYF. The DNA of the CDR3 is TGTGCCAGCACTGACTTGGGTTCTGGAAACACCATATATTTT.